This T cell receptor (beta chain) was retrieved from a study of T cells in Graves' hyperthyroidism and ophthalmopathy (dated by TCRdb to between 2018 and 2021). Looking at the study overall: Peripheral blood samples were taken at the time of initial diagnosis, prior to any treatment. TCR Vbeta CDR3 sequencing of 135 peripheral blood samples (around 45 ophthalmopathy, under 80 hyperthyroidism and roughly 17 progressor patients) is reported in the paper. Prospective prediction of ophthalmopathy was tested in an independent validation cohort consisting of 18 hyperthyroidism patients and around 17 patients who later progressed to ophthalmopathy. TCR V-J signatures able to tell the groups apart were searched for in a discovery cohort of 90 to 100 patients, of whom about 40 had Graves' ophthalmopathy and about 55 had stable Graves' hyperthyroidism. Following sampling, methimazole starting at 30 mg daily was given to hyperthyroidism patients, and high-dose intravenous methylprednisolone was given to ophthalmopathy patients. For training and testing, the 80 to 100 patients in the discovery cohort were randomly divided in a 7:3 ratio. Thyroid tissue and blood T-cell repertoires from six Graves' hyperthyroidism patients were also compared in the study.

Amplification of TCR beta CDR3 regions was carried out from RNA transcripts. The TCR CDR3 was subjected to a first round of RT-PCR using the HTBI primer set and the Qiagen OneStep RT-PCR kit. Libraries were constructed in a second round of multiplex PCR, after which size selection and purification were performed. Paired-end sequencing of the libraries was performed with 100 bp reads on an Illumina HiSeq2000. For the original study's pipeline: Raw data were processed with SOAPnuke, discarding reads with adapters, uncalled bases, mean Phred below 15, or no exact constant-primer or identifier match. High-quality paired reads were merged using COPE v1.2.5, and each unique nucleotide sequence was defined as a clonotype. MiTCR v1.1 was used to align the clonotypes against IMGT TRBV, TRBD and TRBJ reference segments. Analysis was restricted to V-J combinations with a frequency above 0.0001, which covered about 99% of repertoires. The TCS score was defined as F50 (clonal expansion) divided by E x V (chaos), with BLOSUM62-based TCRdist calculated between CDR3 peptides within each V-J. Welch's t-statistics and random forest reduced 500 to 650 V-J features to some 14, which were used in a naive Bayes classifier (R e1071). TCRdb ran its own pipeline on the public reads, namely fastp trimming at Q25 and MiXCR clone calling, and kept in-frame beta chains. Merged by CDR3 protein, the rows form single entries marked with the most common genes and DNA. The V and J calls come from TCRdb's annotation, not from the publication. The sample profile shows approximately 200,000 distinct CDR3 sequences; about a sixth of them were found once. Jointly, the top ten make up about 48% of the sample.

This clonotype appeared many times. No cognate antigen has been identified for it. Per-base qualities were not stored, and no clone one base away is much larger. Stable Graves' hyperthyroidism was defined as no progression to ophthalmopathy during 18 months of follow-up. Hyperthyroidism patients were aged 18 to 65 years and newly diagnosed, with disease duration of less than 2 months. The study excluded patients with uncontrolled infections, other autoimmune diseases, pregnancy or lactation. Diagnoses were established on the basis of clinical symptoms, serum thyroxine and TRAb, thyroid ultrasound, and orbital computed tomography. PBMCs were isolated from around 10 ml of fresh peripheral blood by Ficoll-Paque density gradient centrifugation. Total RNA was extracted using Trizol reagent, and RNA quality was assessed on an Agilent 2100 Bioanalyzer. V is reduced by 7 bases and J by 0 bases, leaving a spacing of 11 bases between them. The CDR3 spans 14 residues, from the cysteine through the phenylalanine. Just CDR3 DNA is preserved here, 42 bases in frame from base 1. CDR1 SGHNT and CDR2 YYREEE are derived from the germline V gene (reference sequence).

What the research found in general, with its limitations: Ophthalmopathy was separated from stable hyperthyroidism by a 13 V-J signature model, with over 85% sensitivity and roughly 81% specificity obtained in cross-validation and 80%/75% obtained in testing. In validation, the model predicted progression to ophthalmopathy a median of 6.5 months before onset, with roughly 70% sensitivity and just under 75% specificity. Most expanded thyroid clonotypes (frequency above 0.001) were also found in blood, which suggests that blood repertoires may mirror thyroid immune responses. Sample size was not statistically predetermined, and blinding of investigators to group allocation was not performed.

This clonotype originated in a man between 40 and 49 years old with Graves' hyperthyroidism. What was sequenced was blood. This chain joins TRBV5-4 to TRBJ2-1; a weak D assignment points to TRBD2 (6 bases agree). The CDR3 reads CASPDYSSYNEQFF. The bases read TGTGCCAGCCCGGACTATAGCTCCTACAATGAGCAGTTCTTC.